This entry describes one T cell receptor (beta chain). This entry comes from a study of blood T cell repertoires in COVID-19. On the study more broadly: T cells, B-cell-depleted T cells, or PBMCs supplied cDNA or gDNA.

The table came from immunoSEQ multiplex PCR; TCRdb's copy has only in-frame clones and leaves some out. Of around 92,000 clones detected, approximately 79% appear once; the ten largest clones hold around 3.9%. This CDR3 spans 15 amino acids. Unmatched junction bases numbered 4, after V lost 0 bases and J lost 7 bases. The germline V gene encodes CDR1 WNHNN and CDR2 SYGVQD (reference sequence). This receptor was obtained from a man aged 65-85 years with COVID-19, enrolled during active disease. Sequencing was carried out using peripheral blood. The V and J genes are TRBV10-1 and TRBJ2-3, with TRBD1 matching 10 bases. The CDR3 DNA is TGCGCCAGCAGTGAGTCTGGGACAGGGGTACATACGCAGTATTTT. It is translated as CASSESGTGVHTQYF.